The 21 T cell receptor beta chains reported below all come from one sample, sequenced in a study of OX40 agonist ivuxolimab in advanced cancers. Using immunoSEQ multiplex PCR, the repertoire was profiled, and TCRdb retains in-frame clones only, with some absent. Found here are about 48,000 clones, nearly 95% of them singletons; the top ten hold more than 6.5%. Source: CD4+ or CD8+ T cells sorted from blood, taken in a trial of the OX40 agonist ivuxolimab. The receptor source for this set is an adult with an advanced solid tumor such as melanoma, head and neck, liver or kidney cancer.

The rearrangement joins TRBV6-5 to TRBJ1-1; 7 nucleotides align to TRBD1. CDR3 length: 15 residues. V gave up 0 bases and J gave up 11 bases; unmatched junction bases: 12. CDR1 is MNHEY, CDR2 SVGAGI, per germline. The CDR3 is CASSYSKGAGNGAFF. CDR3 DNA sequence: TGTGCCAGCAGTTACTCGAAGGGGGCCGGGAACGGGGCTTTCTTT.

The CDR3 protein is CASSSSSYEQYV. CDR3 in DNA: TGTGCCAGCAGCTCAAGCTCCTACGAGCAGTACGTC. The V and J genes are TRBV13 and TRBJ2-7, with D unclear. The CDR3 is 12 amino acids. The germline CDR1 and CDR2 sequences are PRHDT and FYEKMQ (reference sequence). The germline V and J ends were trimmed by 4 bases and 0 bases, with 4 bases remaining between them.

This chain joins TRBV5-1 and TRBJ1-2; a possible D gene is TRBD1 (6 bases). From germline, CDR1 is SGHRS and CDR2 YFSETQ. This CDR3 comprises 15 residues. Trimming stripped 4 bases from V and 3 bases from J, with 16 bases between. The CDR3 spells CASSPGAGPDYGYTF. The CDR3 coding sequence is TGCGCCAGCAGCCCGGGGGCGGGCCCGGACTATGGCTACACCTTC.

V usage is TRBV9 and J usage is TRBJ2-2; 11 nucleotides line up with TRBD2. The CDR3 runs 17 residues. The ends lost 0 bases at V and 6 bases at J; junction bases unmatched: 7. Germline lookup yields CDR1 SGDLS and CDR2 YYNGEE. In DNA form, the CDR3 reads TGTGCCAGCAGCGTAGTAGGGGCTAGCGGGGGGCCCGGGGAGCTGTTTTTT. Its protein product is CASSVVGASGGPGELFF.

The chain carries TRBV29-1 and TRBJ1-2; D might be TRBD1 (5 bases). V was cut by 3 bases and J by 4 bases, with 18 bases left in between. The CDR3 extends over 15 amino acids. CDR1 is SQVTM and CDR2 is ANQGSEA in the germline V gene. CDR3 amino acids: CSVELDGGFGYGYTF. The CDR3 DNA sequence: TGCAGCGTTGAGCTGGACGGGGGATTTGGCTATGGCTACACCTTC. Full variable domain (rest looked up from reference TRBV29-1 and TRBJ1-2): SAVISQKPSRDICQRGTSLTIQCQVDSQVTMMFWYRQQPGQSLTLIATANQGSEATYESGFVIDKFPISRPNLTFSTLTVSNMSPEDSSIYLCSVELDGGFGYGYTFGSGTRLTVV.

The rearrangement joins TRBV11-2 to TRBJ2-7; 7 bases fit TRBD1. Germline V gene lookup returns CDR1 SGHAT and CDR2 FQNNGV. Trimming took 4 bases from V and 5 from J; bases not matched to a gene: 11. CDR3 length: 15 amino acids. CDR3 amino acids: CASSSGPDRVHEQYV. CDR3 sequence (DNA): TGTGCCAGCAGCTCGGGACCAGACAGGGTACACGAGCAGTACGTC.

The chain carries TRBV7-3 and TRBJ1-1; D not certain. Germline loops: CDR1 SGHTA, CDR2 FQGTGA. Trimming cost V 3 bases and J 1 base, with 3 bases left between them. The CDR3 spans 12 residues. For the CDR3, the DNA is TGTGCCAGCAGCTTCGGGAACACTGAAGCTTTCTTT. Translating it yields CASSFGNTEAFF.

The chain links TRBV5-6 to TRBJ1-5, with D maybe TRBD1 (6 bases). The germline V gene encodes CDR1 SGHDT and CDR2 YYEEEE. V lost 4 bases, J lost 7 bases, and 15 bases lay in between. The CDR3 runs 14 residues. CDR3 coding DNA: TGTGCCAGCAGCGTGAACAGGGCGACGCAGCCCCAGCATTTT. Protein sequence: CASSVNRATQPQHF.

The chain uses TRBV6-1 and TRBJ1-6, with TRBD1 matching over 7 bases. CDR1 is MNHNS and CDR2 is SASEGT in the germline V gene. The CDR3 length is 14 residues. V was clipped by 6 bases and J by 7 bases; unmatched bases: 6. CDR3 sequence: CASSPRTGNSPLHF. CDR3 nucleotide sequence: TGTGCCAGCAGCCCACGGACAGGCAATTCACCCCTCCACTTT.

On this clone: The junction shows a germline mismatch at one end, possibly a read error. The chain employs TRBV7-7 and TRBJ2-7, with 8 bases aligning to TRBD1. The CDR3 consists of 15 residues. Germline-derived CDR1 and CDR2 are SSHAT and FNYEAQ (reference sequence). The CDR3 nucleotides read TGTGCTAGCAGCTTAGTTTGGACAGGGTCCTACGAGCAGTACTTC. Protein product: CASSLVWTGSYEQYF.

This chain uses TRBV6-4 with TRBJ2-1; 7 nucleotides line up with TRBD1. With V trimmed by 0 bases and J by 4 bases, 3 bases remained unmatched. The germline gives CDR1 MRHNA, CDR2 SNTAGT. The CDR3 is made up of 15 amino acids. For the CDR3, the DNA is TGTGCCAGCAGTGACTCTAGGACAGGTTACAATGAGCAGTTCTTC. Encoded protein: CASSDSRTGYNEQFF.

The chain is built from TRBV30 and TRBJ1-5; D uncertain. Per germline, CDR1 GTSNPN and CDR2 SVGIG (reference sequence). Trimming left V 0 bases short and J 3 bases short, with 6 bases between. This CDR3 region has 13 residues. CDR3 amino acids: CAWSVRDNQPQHF. The CDR3 DNA is TGTGCCTGGAGTGTACGGGACAATCAGCCCCAGCATTTT.

This chain connects TRBV6-1 to TRBJ1-1; 9 positions agree with TRBD1. V lost 1 base and J lost 0; bases outside the gene matches: 9. The CDR3 spans 18 residues. Per germline, CDR1 MNHNS and CDR2 SASEGT. CDR3 bases: TGTGCCAGCAGTGAAGAGGTGGGACAGGGATTACTGAACACTGAAGCTTTCTTT. Protein product: CASSEEVGQGLLNTEAFF.

This chain links TRBV7-3 with TRBJ2-2; D is undetermined. Trimming cost V 1 base and J 4 bases, with 4 bases left between them. CDR1 and CDR2 from the germline V gene are SGHTA and FQGTGA. The CDR3 covers 13 residues. CDR3 nucleotide sequence: TGTGCCAGCAGCTTAATGGGCACCGGGGAGCTGTTTTTT. This encodes CASSLMGTGELFF. Full variable domain (remainder filled in from reference TRBV7-3 and TRBJ2-2): GAGVSQTPSNKVTEKGKYVELRCDPISGHTALYWYRQSLGQGPEFLIYFQGTGAADDSGLPNDRFFAVRPEGSVSTLKIQRTERGDSAVYLCASSLMGTGELFFGEGSRLTVL.

This clone is a singleton in its sample. The rearrangement uses TRBV7-6 and TRBJ2-2, with TRBD1 identical over 9 bases. Germline CDR1 SGHVS, CDR2 FNYEAQ. V trimming: 5 bases; J trimming: 7 bases; junction bases outside the gene matches: 5. The CDR3 covers 14 residues. Written as DNA, the CDR3 is TGTGCCAGCAGCCCAACAGGGGGCATCGGGGAGCTGTTTTTT. Translation gives CASSPTGGIGELFF.

The chain links TRBV6-5 to TRBJ2-1; TRBD1 matches at 9 bases. Germline CDR1 MNHEY, CDR2 SVGAGI. The CDR3 covers 16 residues. Trimming cost V 3 bases and J 4 bases; bases outside gene matches: 7. In DNA, the CDR3 is TGTGCCAGCAGTTATCGTCCGGGACAGGGTTACAATGAGCAGTTCTTC. Protein sequence: CASSYRPGQGYNEQFF.

The V and J genes are TRBV29-1 and TRBJ2-1, with D perhaps TRBD1 (5 bases). The germline V and J ends were trimmed by 2 bases and 8 bases, with 13 bases remaining between them. The CDR3 runs 13 residues. Germline lookup yields CDR1 SQVTM and CDR2 ANQGSEA. The CDR3 spells CSVEWGPADEQFF. The CDR3 region has the DNA TGCAGCGTTGAATGGGGCCCCGCGGATGAGCAGTTCTTC.

The chain uses TRBV5-4 and TRBJ2-3, with TRBD2 identical over 9 bases. Germline trimming cut 7 bases from V and 3 bases from J; bases unmatched to any gene: 9. CDR1 is SGHNT and CDR2 is YYREEE in the germline V gene (reference sequence). The CDR3 loop spans 15 amino acids. The CDR3 reads CASRDSGGQTDTQYF. The CDR3 DNA sequence: TGTGCCAGCCGAGATAGCGGGGGCCAAACAGATACGCAGTATTTT.

This clone was observed a handful of times. The chain employs TRBV7-9 and TRBJ1-5, with D uncertain. Trimming stripped 1 base from V and 5 bases from J, with 6 bases between. The CDR3 contains 13 residues. From germline, CDR1 is SEHNR and CDR2 FQNEAQ (reference sequence). The CDR3: CASSLVADQPQHF. The CDR3 DNA is TGTGCCAGCAGCTTAGTGGCCGATCAGCCCCAGCATTTT.

CDR3 residues: CASTGGGHNTGELFF. The CDR3 coding sequence is TGTGCCAGTACAGGGGGAGGACACAACACCGGGGAGCTGTTTTTT. V gene TRBV19 combines with J gene TRBJ2-2; tentatively, D is TRBD1 (7 bases). V lost 7 bases to trimming and J lost 2 bases, with 14 bases between them. CDR1 is LNHDA, CDR2 SQIVND, per germline (reference sequence). This CDR3 is 15 amino acids long.

The sample holds a few counts of this clone. The chain employs TRBV7-9 and TRBJ1-1; D may be TRBD1 (6 bases). This CDR3 has 11 residues. Germline values: CDR1 SEHNR, CDR2 FQNEAQ (reference sequence). Trimming pared 4 bases from V and 11 bases from J, leaving 11 bases between. Here the CDR3 DNA reads TGTGCCAGCAGCTCGGACAGAGCGGCTTTCTTT. Translation: CASSSDRAAFF.